This T cell receptor (beta chain) appears in the sequencing data of a study of neoadjuvant nivolumab and ipilimumab in lung cancer (TCRdb year 2020). Describing the broader study: In the NEOSTAR trial, nivolumab was administered intravenously at 3 mg/kg on days 1, 15 and 29, and the combination arm also received ipilimumab 1 mg/kg on day 1 only. The primary endpoint of the trial was the rate of major pathologic response (MPR) in the intention-to-treat population of each study arm. Of the approximately 43 patients with operable NSCLC treated in the trial, roughly 23 were randomized to nivolumab monotherapy and approximately 21 to nivolumab plus ipilimumab. The study compared TCR repertoires in pretherapy (baseline) peripheral blood with TCR repertoires in tumors resected at surgery after neoadjuvant immune checkpoint blockade. Matched pretherapy and resected tumor pairs were analyzed from seven patients, of whom four had been treated with nivolumab and three with nivolumab plus ipilimumab.

This clone occurred once. Its recognized antigen is unknown. Nothing much larger sits one base from this clone, and base qualities are not available. What the time point label conveys for this sample: pretherapy, before neoadjuvant immune checkpoint inhibitors. Samples were obtained from the phase 2 randomized NEOSTAR trial, in which neoadjuvant nivolumab or nivolumab plus ipilimumab followed by surgery was tested in operable NSCLC. On the study overall, not on this receptor specifically: Richness in tumors resected after neoadjuvant therapy showed a positive correlation with pretherapy blood TCR richness (Spearman R ≈ 0.78). A small number of samples underwent TCR sequencing. From pretherapy to surgery, tumor T-cell richness and clonality increased in three of three dual-therapy tumors but in only two of four nivolumab-treated tumors. Greater TCR richness and clonality were observed in resected tumors than in tumor-adjacent uninvolved lung, and increases were observed in more dual-therapy-treated tumors. No significant correlation was found between TCR clonality and pathologic tumor regression, and only one major-pathologic-response sample was available for the clonality analysis.

The method was the immunoSEQ multiplex PCR assay. In the source study's methods: Repertoires were summarized in terms of richness and clonality, and significantly expanded and contracted clones between pre- and post-therapy samples were identified. TCRdb limited this immuneACCESS table to in-frame rearrangements with V and J called. A share of clones is missing; checked studies link under half to unresolved V genes, and the rest is unexplained. D and trimming come from the DNA, and the V and J calls and clone size come from that table. For this sample there are roughly 45,000 clones; approximately 90% appear just once. The top ten hold roughly 3.7% of the sample. The TCR originated in an adult with non-small cell lung cancer. Some clones in this sample may be carry-over from other donors' samples. The material was blood, obtained before neoadjuvant nivolumab, alone or with ipilimumab.

The CDR3 protein sequence reads: CASSELHNEQFF. The nucleotide sequence is TGTGCCAGCAGCGAACTACACAATGAGCAGTTCTTC. Recombination joined TRBV5-4 with TRBJ2-1; the D gene is unclear. V is shortened by 4 bases, J by 5 bases, and the region joining them spans 7 bases. Taken from cysteine to phenylalanine, the CDR3 has 12 residues. Of the read, only the CDR3 DNA is kept; its 36 bases are in frame from base 1. In the germline V gene (reference sequence), CDR1 corresponds to SGHNT and CDR2 to YYREEE.